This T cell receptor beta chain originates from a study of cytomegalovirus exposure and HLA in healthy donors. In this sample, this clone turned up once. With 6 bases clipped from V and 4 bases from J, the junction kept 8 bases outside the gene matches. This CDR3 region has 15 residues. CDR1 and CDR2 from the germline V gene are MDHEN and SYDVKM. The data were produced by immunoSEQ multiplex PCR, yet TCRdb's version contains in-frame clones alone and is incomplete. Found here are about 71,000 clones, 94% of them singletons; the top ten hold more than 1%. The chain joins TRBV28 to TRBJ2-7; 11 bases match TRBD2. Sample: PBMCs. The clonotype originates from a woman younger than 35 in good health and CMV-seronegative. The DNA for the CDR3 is TGTGCCAGCAGAGCGATAGCGGGAGGGACTTACGAGCAGTACTTC. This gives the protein CASRAIAGGTYEQYF.